The source of this T cell receptor beta chain is a study of post-analysis software for immune sequencing data. The length of the CDR3 is 15 residues. Trimming cost V 3 bases and J 8 bases; bases outside gene matches: 10. Germline V gene lookup returns CDR1 SQVTM and CDR2 ANQGSEA. Concerning this clonotype itself: Antigen: not known.

Prepared TCR beta cDNA libraries contained unique molecular identifiers. MiXCR was run by TCRdb on the PCR reads, yielding one entry per CDR3 protein. Seen here are fewer than 900,000 distinct CDR3 sequences, roughly 46% observed once, and the top ten hold over 4.5%. Whole-study findings and limits: Patients used about 5 TRBV segments, including TRBV5-6, TRBV5-1 and TRBV20-1, more often than controls.

The chain couples TRBV29-1 to TRBJ2-1, with TRBD1 matching 10 bases. This receptor was taken from a girl aged 5-17 years with multiple sclerosis. Sequenced input: blood. The chain's CDR3 is CSVEGAGQGFDEQFF. For the CDR3, the DNA is TGCAGCGTTGAGGGGGCGGGACAGGGGTTCGATGAGCAGTTCTTC.